This entry lists 14 T cell receptor beta chains sequenced from one sample in a study of blood T cells in healthy people across ages. The authors ran a second PCR of about 7 to 11 cycles using a sample-barcoded 5' primer and a J-beta primer mix. TCRdb reprocessed the 5' RACE reads via MiXCR and lists one record per CDR3 protein. The table has around 1,000,000 distinct CDR3 sequences, around two fifths seen once. Source material: blood. The receptors derive from a man aged 18-30 years in good health.

The chain carries TRBV7-2 and TRBJ2-2; D call uncertain. Germline CDR1 SGHTA, CDR2 FQGNSA. Trimming took off 7 bases at V and 5 bases at J, with 20 bases between the two ends. This CDR3 has 16 residues. CDR3 DNA: TGTGCCAGCAACATCTTCGCGTCAGCCAGGACCGGGGAGCTGTTTTTT. Translated: CASNIFASARTGELFF.

This clonotype came up a few times. The chain combines TRBV7-2 with TRBJ2-7; 7 bases are shared with TRBD1. Germline CDR1 reads SGHTA; CDR2 reads FQGNSA. Trimming took 5 bases from V and 3 from J; bases not matched to a gene: 7. The length of the CDR3 is 14 residues. CDR3 region: CASSPTTGNYEQYF. The CDR3 nucleotides are TGTGCCAGCAGCCCGACGACAGGGAACTACGAGCAGTACTTC.

The V and J genes are TRBV9 and TRBJ2-2; D may be TRBD2 (5 bases). There are 11 residues in the CDR3. Trimming stripped 7 bases from V and 4 bases from J, with 5 bases between. Germline CDR1 is SGDLS and CDR2 is YYNGEE. For the CDR3, the DNA is TGTGCCAGCGCGGGCACCGGGGAGCTGTTTTTT. Its protein is CASAGTGELFF.

This chain links TRBV28 with TRBJ2-2, with 8 bases that match TRBD1. J lost 3 bases, V lost 6 bases, and 6 bases had no gene match. The CDR3 runs to 15 residues. Germline V CDR1 and CDR2: MDHEN, SYDVKM. The CDR3 DNA follows: TGTGCCAGCAGGCAAGGACAGGGTTACACCGGGGAGCTGTTTTTT. Protein product: CASRQGQGYTGELFF.

The gene calls are TRBV27 and TRBJ1-6; D not certain. The CDR3 covers 13 residues. Germline V gene data show CDR1 as MNHEY and CDR2 as SMNVEV (reference sequence). The V gene lost 7 bases and the J gene lost 4 bases, with 8 bases spanning the gap. The chain's CDR3 is CASNSNYNSPLHF. For the CDR3, the DNA is TGTGCCAGCAACAGTAATTATAATTCACCCCTCCACTTT.

This clonotype came up a few times. The rearrangement uses TRBV12-3 or TRBV12-4 and TRBJ2-7; 9 positions match TRBD2. The CDR3 sequence is 13 residues long. Losses at the gene ends were 8 bases for V and 7 bases for J; bases not matched to a gene: 9. The CDR3 loop reads CASQTSGYNEQYF. The CDR3 DNA reads as TGTGCCAGCCAGACTAGCGGATACAATGAGCAGTACTTC.

The chain has TRBV4-2 and TRBJ2-7, with a tentative D call TRBD1 (6 bases). V shed 1 base and J shed 2 bases, with 15 bases lying between them. This CDR3 has 16 residues. Germline CDR1 reads LGHNA; CDR2 reads YNFKEQ. The CDR3, as DNA: TGTGCCAGCAGCCAAGGTGTCTGCCCAGGGGCCTACGAGCAGTACTTC. Residues: CASSQGVCPGAYEQYF.

The J gene is TRBJ2-4, the V gene TRBV5-5; D is unresolved. V lost 1 base and J lost 10, with 15 bases in between. Germline V lookup: CDR1 SGHKS, CDR2 YYEKEE (reference sequence). The length of the CDR3 is 14 residues. CDR3 protein: CASSLSLDGTIQYF. CDR3 DNA sequence: TGTGCCAGCAGCTTGTCCCTGGACGGAACAATTCAGTACTTC. The variable domain in full, with the rest retrieved from reference TRBV5-5 and TRBJ2-4, is DAGVTQSPTHLIKTRGQQVTLRCSPISGHKSVSWYQQVLGQGPQFIFQYYEKEERGRGNFPDRFSARQFPNYSSELNVNALLLGDSALYLCASSLSLDGTIQYFGAGTRLSVL.

This sequence joins TRBV20-1 and TRBJ2-2, with D possibly matching TRBD2 (6 bases). Trimming shortened V by 7 bases and J by 0 bases, and 12 bases separated the two germline ends. Germline V CDR1 and CDR2: DFQATT, SNEGSKA (reference sequence). The CDR3 spans 14 residues. The CDR3 DNA reads TGCAGTGTAAGGACTAAACCGAACACCGGGGAGCTGTTTTTT. This sequence encodes CSVRTKPNTGELFF.

Written as DNA, the CDR3 is TGCAGTGCTAGAGACCTCACGACGCGGGGTGAGCAGTTCTTC. Its translation: CSARDLTTRGEQFF. The gene calls are TRBV20-1 and TRBJ2-1, with D tentatively TRBD2 (6 bases). This CDR3 has 14 residues. Germline CDR1 DFQATT, CDR2 SNEGSKA (reference sequence). V was trimmed by 0 bases and J by 9 bases, leaving 15 bases between them.

This chain's CDR3 is CSVRTHAYEQYF. The CDR3, as DNA: TGCAGCGTTAGGACTCACGCCTACGAGCAGTACTTC. V usage is TRBV29-1 and J usage is TRBJ2-7; D possibly corresponds to TRBD2 (5 bases). The CDR3 runs to 12 residues. Germline V CDR1 and CDR2: SQVTM, ANQGSEA. V lost 5 bases and J lost 2, with 10 bases in between.

The J gene is TRBJ2-1, the V gene TRBV20-1; D is uncertain. From germline, CDR1 is DFQATT and CDR2 SNEGSKA (reference sequence). V gave up 3 bases and J gave up 1 base, with 10 bases separating them. The CDR3 is 14 residues long. CDR3 amino acids: CSARWQDSYNEQFF. For the CDR3, the DNA is TGCAGTGCTAGGTGGCAGGATTCCTACAATGAGCAGTTCTTC.

The chain couples TRBV4-3 to TRBJ2-2; D uncertain. Germline CDR1 is LGHNA and CDR2 is YSLEER. Between the trimmed V and J ends, which lost 1 base and 1 base, there was a span of 7 bases. The CDR3 is 15 residues long. In DNA form, the CDR3 reads TGCGCCAGCAGCCAAGGGCCAGGGAACACCGGGGAGCTGTTTTTT. Residues: CASSQGPGNTGELFF.

In its sample, this clonotype was seen a few times. The chain is built from TRBV28 and TRBJ2-3; 11 bases line up with TRBD2. Germline CDR1 reads MDHEN; CDR2 reads SYDVKM. This CDR3 has 16 amino acids. V was clipped by 4 bases and J by 2 bases; unmatched bases: 5. CDR3 in amino acids: CASSSVAGGITDTQYF. The DNA for the CDR3 is TGTGCCAGCAGTTCCGTAGCGGGGGGGATCACAGATACGCAGTATTTT.